Shown below are 20 T cell receptor beta chains from a single sample sequenced in a study of chemoradiotherapy in HPV16-positive cancers. Libraries were prepared by immunoSEQ multiplex PCR; TCRdb keeps only in-frame clonotypes and omits some of them. This sample has tens of thousands of clones, with about 80% found just once. The material sequenced was blood, taken from a patient who underwent chemoradiotherapy. The receptors stem from a human donor with HPV-associated anogenital cancer.

This chain joins TRBV29-1 and TRBJ2-7; no clear D. Per germline, CDR1 SQVTM and CDR2 ANQGSEA. V was shortened by 5 bases and J by 1 base, with 9 bases between the two germline ends. The length of the CDR3 is 12 residues. The CDR3 region is CSVNLGSYEQYF. In DNA form, the CDR3 reads TGCAGCGTTAATCTGGGGTCCTACGAGCAGTACTTC.

This clone was counted once. V is TRBV6-1 and J is TRBJ2-1, with D tentatively TRBD1 (6 bases). Trimming cost V 9 bases and J 8 bases, with 14 bases left between them. The CDR3 runs to 12 residues. Germline CDR1 is MNHNS and CDR2 is SASEGT. CDR3 residues: CASPRGRDEQFF. The CDR3 DNA follows: TGTGCCAGTCCCAGGGGCCGGGATGAGCAGTTCTTC.

The chain is built from TRBV28 and TRBJ1-5, with a weak D call TRBD1 (5 bases). The germline gives CDR1 MDHEN, CDR2 SYDVKM. The CDR3 extends over 15 amino acids. Trimming stripped 5 bases from V and 2 bases from J, with 13 bases between. CDR3 protein: CASSRDLTRNQPQHF. CDR3 DNA: TGTGCCAGCAGTCGGGACCTAACCCGCAATCAGCCCCAGCATTTT.

The rearrangement links TRBV19 to TRBJ1-1; no clear D gene. V dropped 3 bases and J dropped 7 bases, with 9 bases sitting between them. Germline V gives CDR1 LNHDA, CDR2 SQIVND (reference sequence). The CDR3 sequence is 12 residues long. The CDR3 spells CASSMGELEAFF. In DNA, the CDR3 is TGTGCCAGTAGTATGGGAGAGCTTGAAGCTTTCTTT.

J is TRBJ2-5 and V is TRBV5-5, with D uncertain. The germline CDR1 and CDR2 sequences are SGHKS and YYEKEE (reference sequence). The length of the CDR3 is 14 residues. With 2 bases removed from V and 5 bases from J, the gap between germline ends came to 13 bases. In DNA form, the CDR3 reads TGTGCCAGCAGCTTAAATTGGGGTGAGGAGACCCAGTACTTC. This sequence encodes CASSLNWGEETQYF.

V is TRBV5-1 and J is TRBJ1-5, with D unresolved. The germline V gene has CDR1 SGHRS and CDR2 YFSETQ. V lost 0 bases and J 5 bases, leaving 9 bases between the germline ends. This CDR3 comprises 14 residues. The CDR3 DNA reads as TGCGCCAGCAGCTTGGCCGGACCGGATCAGCCCCAGCATTTT. This sequence encodes CASSLAGPDQPQHF.

The chain has TRBV11-3 and TRBJ2-1; D possibly matches TRBD1 or TRBD2 (5 bases each). Looked up from germline, CDR1 is SGHNT and CDR2 is YENEEA. The CDR3 runs 16 residues. V shed 5 bases and J shed 7 bases, with 21 bases lying between them. This CDR3 reads CASSPPATGRINEQFF. In DNA, the CDR3 is TGTGCCAGCAGCCCCCCCGCTACGGGACGCATAAATGAGCAGTTCTTC. Together with reference TRBV11-3 and TRBJ2-1, the CDR3 gives the full variable domain: EAGVVQSPRYKIIEKKQPVAFWCNPISGHNTLYWYLQNLGQGPELLIRYENEEAVDDSQLPKDRFSAERLKGVDSTLKIQPAELGDSAVYLCASSPPATGRINEQFFGPGTRLTVL.

The table lists this clone with a few counts. The chain employs TRBV7-9 and TRBJ1-1; D is unclear. Trimming took off 0 bases at V and 4 bases at J, with 6 bases between the two ends. The CDR3 consists of 13 residues. Germline CDR1 and CDR2: SEHNR and FQNEAQ (reference sequence). DNA of the CDR3: TGTGCCAGCAGCTTAGCTTGGGCCACTGAAGCTTTCTTT. Translating gives CASSLAWATEAFF.

The chain has TRBV6-5 and TRBJ2-5; no reliable D call. The CDR3 totals 13 residues. Per germline, CDR1 MNHEY and CDR2 SVGAGI. V was trimmed by 0 bases and J by 4 bases, leaving 6 bases between them. The CDR3 spells CASSYSTRETQYF. In DNA, the CDR3 is TGTGCCAGCAGTTACTCGACCAGAGAGACCCAGTACTTC.

This chain uses TRBV19 with TRBJ2-2, with 10 bases matching TRBD1. The junction had 6 bases not matched to a gene; V was cut back by 8 bases and J by 6 bases. CDR1 is LNHDA and CDR2 is SQIVND in the germline V gene (reference sequence). The CDR3 sequence is 14 residues long. CDR3 loop: CASRRQGASGELFF. Here the CDR3 DNA reads TGTGCCAGTCGAAGACAGGGGGCATCCGGGGAGCTGTTTTTT.

This clone was counted once. The rearrangement links TRBV6-4 to TRBJ1-4; 10 nucleotides match TRBD1. The germline V gene encodes CDR1 MRHNA and CDR2 SNTAGT. J lost 7 bases, V lost 6 bases, and 5 bases had no gene match. CDR3 length equals 14 residues. The CDR3 sequence: CASRETGGSEKLFF. In nucleotides, the CDR3 is TGTGCCAGCAGAGAGACAGGGGGCTCTGAAAAACTGTTTTTT.

The rearrangement joins TRBV11-2 to TRBJ2-7; the match to TRBD2 covers 7 bases. The CDR3 covers 19 residues. Per the germline V gene, CDR1 is SGHAT and CDR2 is FQNNGV. V shed 1 base and J 3 bases; nucleotides not matched to a gene: 18. DNA for the CDR3: TGTGCCAGCAGCTTAGTCGCTCGCCTGACCAGCGGGGCCTTCTACGAGCAGTACTTC. Residues: CASSLVARLTSGAFYEQYF.

The chain employs TRBV5-6 and TRBJ1-2; 12 bases are a match to TRBD1. Germline V gene sequence: CDR1 SGHDT, CDR2 YYEEEE. The V segment lost 5 bases and the J segment 1 base; nucleotides outside the gene matches: 3. This CDR3 contains 15 residues. The CDR3, as DNA: TGTGCCAGCAGGGGACAGGGGGCTGGTAACTATGGCTACACCTTC. Translated: CASRGQGAGNYGYTF. The full variable domain, in which reference TRBV5-6 and TRBJ1-2 provide the parts outside the CDR3, is DAGVTQSPTHLIKTRGQQVTLRCSPKSGHDTVSWYQQALGQGPQFIFQYYEEEERQRGNFPDRFSGHQFPNYSSELNVNALLLGDSALYLCASRGQGAGNYGYTFGSGTRLTVV.

This clone was seen a few times. The chain links TRBV7-2 to TRBJ1-5; tentative D call: TRBD1 (6 bases). The CDR3 has 16 amino acids. CDR1 SGHTA and CDR2 FQGNSA come from the germline V gene. V shed 5 bases and J shed 4 bases, with 18 bases lying between them. In DNA form, the CDR3 reads TGTGCCAGCAGCCCGCGGTCGGGACATATTAATCAGCCCCAGCATTTT. Translation gives CASSPRSGHINQPQHF.

In this sample, this clone turned up a few times. The rearrangement links TRBV5-1 to TRBJ1-5; no firm D call. Germline CDR1 and CDR2: SGHRS and YFSETQ. The CDR3 covers 13 residues. V lost 0 bases and J 5 bases, leaving 6 bases between the germline ends. The CDR3 is CASSLDGYQPQHF. CDR3 sequence (DNA): TGCGCCAGCAGCTTGGATGGATATCAGCCCCAGCATTTT.

The J gene is TRBJ2-3, the V gene TRBV7-2, with unresolved D. Germline V CDR1 and CDR2: SGHTA, FQGNSA. This CDR3 region has 14 residues. The V and J ends lost 1 base and 4 bases respectively, with 9 bases between them. The CDR3 DNA reads TGTGCCAGCAGCTTAGGGTACGGCTCAGATACGCAGTATTTT. It encodes CASSLGYGSDTQYF.

This chain connects TRBV7-8 to TRBJ2-5; D unresolved. The V end lost 1 base, the J end lost 3 bases, and 6 bases lay between the germline ends. Germline CDR1 SGHVS, CDR2 FQNEAQ. CDR3 size: 13 residues. CDR3 in amino acids: CASSLGAEETQYF. DNA for the CDR3: TGTGCCAGCAGCTTAGGGGCTGAAGAGACCCAGTACTTC.

The CDR3 DNA follows: TGCGCCAGCAGCTTGGATCTGGGGGCGCTCCAAGGAGACGAGCAGTACTTC. This encodes CASSLDLGALQGDEQYF. The genes are TRBV5-1 and TRBJ2-7, with TRBD1 as a possible D gene (6 bases). The CDR3 spans 17 residues. V was shortened by 0 bases and J by 5 bases, with 21 bases between the two germline ends. Germline loops: CDR1 SGHRS, CDR2 YFSETQ.

The DNA of the CDR3 is TGTGCCAGCAGTGACCTGACAGCACGCGTAATAAATTCACCCCTCCACTTT. This gives the protein CASSDLTARVINSPLHF. V and J are TRBV2 and TRBJ1-6; tentatively, D is TRBD1 (5 bases). The CDR3 spans 17 residues. V was cut by 3 bases and J by 7 bases, with 19 bases left in between. The germline CDR1 and CDR2 sequences are SNHLY and FYNNEI.

The CDR3 bases are TGCGCCAGCAGTCCACCCGGACAGCGGCAGTACTTC. Its translation: CASSPPGQRQYF. The chain employs TRBV10-1 and TRBJ2-7, with a weak D call TRBD1 (6 bases). The length of the CDR3 is 12 residues. Germline V gene sequence: CDR1 WNHNN, CDR2 SYGVQD (reference sequence). Between the trimmed V and J ends, which lost 5 bases and 9 bases, there was a span of 14 bases.